The 10 T cell receptor beta chains below all came from one sample that was sequenced in a study of T cell responses to AZD1222 COVID-19 vaccine (dated by TCRdb to about 2021). Library generation was performed with the immunoSEQ multiplex PCR assay. TCRdb provides this immuneACCESS table in a form limited to in-frame rearrangements. Some clones are lacking; in checked studies, under half of them reflect an unresolved V gene, and why the rest are absent is not known. Recorded for this sample are tens of thousands of clones; more than 75% of them occurred a single time. The ten largest account for 4.2% of the sample. Explained via the paper, the time point label denotes: baseline before first vaccination. The input for sequencing was peripheral blood, taken on day 0 of AZD1222 vaccination. These receptors came from an adult in good health.

The J gene is TRBJ1-3, the V gene TRBV4-2; D uncertain. This CDR3 region has 15 residues. Trimming removed 2 bases at V and 0 bases at J, with 8 bases between. The germline V gene encodes CDR1 LGHNA and CDR2 YNFKEQ. The CDR3 coding sequence is TGTGCCAGCAGCCAATCAACAAGCTCTGGAAACACCATATATTTT. Translated, it gives CASSQSTSSGNTIYF.

The chain combines TRBV18 with TRBJ2-2; 8 bases fit TRBD1. J lost 5 bases, V lost 3 bases, and 11 bases had no gene match. The germline gives CDR1 KGHSH, CDR2 LQKENI. This CDR3 comprises 17 residues. Written as DNA, the CDR3 is TGTGCCAGCTCACCTGGCAGGGGGCGCGATCCGACCGGGGAGCTGTTTTTT. This codes for CASSPGRGRDPTGELFF.

V usage is TRBV9 and J usage is TRBJ2-5; D call uncertain. The V end was cut by 4 bases, the J end by 1 base, with 11 bases between. This CDR3 comprises 14 residues. Germline V gene data show CDR1 as SGDLS and CDR2 as YYNGEE. CDR3 in DNA: TGTGCCAGCAGCCCACTCGAGTCCCAAGAGACCCAGTACTTC. It encodes CASSPLESQETQYF.

The chain carries TRBV4-1 and TRBJ1-2, with unresolved D. The CDR3 is 15 amino acids. With 4 bases removed from V and 1 base from J, the gap between germline ends came to 13 bases. Germline V gene lookup returns CDR1 MGHRA and CDR2 YSYEKL. This CDR3 reads CASSLVGVYNYGYTF. CDR3 bases: TGCGCCAGCAGCCTCGTGGGAGTTTATAACTATGGCTACACCTTC.

The chain is built from TRBV6-5 and TRBJ1-1; tentatively, D is TRBD1 (5 bases). This CDR3 is 14 amino acids long. CDR1 is MNHEY and CDR2 is SVGAGI in the germline V gene. Between the trimmed V and J ends, which lost 6 bases and 4 bases, there was a span of 15 bases. CDR3: CASRERDLGTEAFF. The CDR3 DNA follows: TGTGCCAGCAGAGAGAGGGACTTGGGCACTGAAGCTTTCTTT.

This clone was detected once. The chain is built from TRBV2 and TRBJ1-5; possibly TRBD1 for D (6 bases). The CDR3 extends over 13 amino acids. Germline lookup yields CDR1 SNHLY and CDR2 FYNNEI. Trimming pared 11 bases from V and 6 bases from J, leaving 17 bases between. The CDR3 DNA reads TGTGCCTGGACTCAGGGGCAGAGTCAGCCCCAGCATTTT. Protein product: CAWTQGQSQPQHF.

CDR3 nucleotide sequence: TGTGCCAGCTCACCGAGGTTAAACAATGAGCAGTTCTTC. As protein: CASSPRLNNEQFF. The chain employs TRBV18 and TRBJ2-1; the D is unclear. V gave up 3 bases and J gave up 5 bases, with 8 bases separating them. This CDR3 region has 13 residues. From germline, CDR1 is KGHSH and CDR2 LQKENI.

This chain uses TRBV5-4 with TRBJ2-2; 7 nucleotides agree with TRBD2. CDR3 size: 15 residues. The germline gives CDR1 SGHNT, CDR2 YYREEE (reference sequence). J lost 7 bases, V lost 2 bases, and 8 bases had no gene match. CDR3: CASSFSLADNGELFF. DNA of the CDR3: TGTGCCAGCAGCTTTAGCCTAGCGGATAACGGGGAGCTGTTTTTT. The full variable domain, its missing parts supplied by reference TRBV5-4 and TRBJ2-2, is ETGVTQSPTHLIKTRGQQVTLRCSSQSGHNTVSWYQQALGQGPQFIFQYYREEENGRGNFPPRFSGLQFPNYSSELNVNALELDDSALYLCASSFSLADNGELFFGEGSRLTVL.

The V call is TRBV5-1, the J call TRBJ2-1; D is ambiguous. The CDR3 spans 15 residues. CDR1 and CDR2 (germline): SGHRS, YFSETQ. With 4 bases removed from V and 0 bases from J, the gap between germline ends came to 11 bases. CDR3 nucleotide sequence: TGCGCCAGCAGCGTCGACTGGAGCTCCTACAATGAGCAGTTCTTC. Protein: CASSVDWSSYNEQFF.

This clone was counted a single time. The chain has TRBV7-8 and TRBJ2-1; D gene uncertain. Trimming removed 3 bases at V and 0 bases at J, with 6 bases between. The CDR3 totals 14 residues. Germline-derived CDR1 and CDR2 are SGHVS and FQNEAQ. This CDR3 is CASSFSGSYNEQFF. The CDR3 DNA reads as TGTGCCAGCAGCTTTTCGGGCTCCTACAATGAGCAGTTCTTC. Complete variable domain (other parts from reference TRBV7-8 and TRBJ2-1): GAGVSQSPRYKVAKRGQDVALRCDPISGHVSLFWYQQALGQGPEFLTYFQNEAQLDKSGLPSDRFFAERPEGSVSTLKIQRTQQEDSAVYLCASSFSGSYNEQFFGPGTRLTVL.